Listed below are T cell receptor beta chains from one sample, sequenced in a study of cytomegalovirus exposure and HLA in healthy donors. Using immunoSEQ multiplex PCR, the repertoire was profiled, and TCRdb retains in-frame clones only, with some absent. This sample has tens of thousands of clones, with around three quarters found just once. The sample was PBMCs. These receptors originate from a woman between 50 and 59 years old in good health and CMV-seropositive. The conserved cysteine and the conserved F or W are not part of the CDR3 here. D genes are given only for firm matches. Clone size appears in some rows only: once, few, many, or a class for an expanded clone.

size,D,V,CDR3
.,TRBD2,TRBV27,ASSTSGLAGDREQF
.,.,TRBV7-2,ASSFSGMRYNEQF
once,TRBD1,TRBV28,ATGQGAYGYT
.,.,TRBV29-1,SVDEASGSYNEQF
.,TRBD2,TRBV29-1,SVRLASFTGELF
many,.,TRBV21-1,ASRRDRGNQPQH
.,.,TRBV10-3,AISESLDKTYNEQF
.,TRBD1,TRBV7-2,ASSHDRGANGNTIY
.,.,TRBV4-3,ASCRGYATNEKLF
.,.,TRBV7-2,ASSLGFDTEAF
.,TRBD2,TRBV28,ASNNFRDYSNEQF
.,TRBD2,TRBV5-1,ASSLAASGRAEQY
once,TRBD1,TRBV7-6,ASSLGQGYGYT
once,TRBD2,TRBV27,ASTLRLAGWDEQF
.,.,TRBV2,ASRARPGQDLYGYT
.,.,TRBV10-2,ASSESPGNYGYT
.,.,TRBV19,ASTPDRPYSGANVLT
.,.,TRBV4-1,ASSQELRDFGNTIY
.,TRBD2,TRBV7-8,ASSFTGTSGEDTQY
.,.,TRBV7-2,ASTPNRVSYEQY
.,TRBD1,TRBV6-6,ASRTLPGQGTAF
.,.,TRBV5-6,ASSLSSSYEQY
few,TRBD1,TRBV5-1,ASSATGGGETQY
.,.,TRBV27,ASSPGSGLNIQY
.,.,TRBV28,ASRAPEGRDEAF
.,.,TRBV7-8,ASSLGGHAGSYGYT
.,.,TRBV6-5,ASSYSTDTYEQY
.,.,TRBV30,AWSGQAGYEQY
.,.,TRBV7-9,ASSLGSGTGELF
.,TRBD1,TRBV2,ASSSSGQWNSPLH
once,TRBD1,TRBV5-1,ASSLPPLGGDGYT
.,.,TRBV7-9,ASSLTASTGELF
.,TRBD1,TRBV19,ASSIDGPGQIATNEKLF
few,TRBD1,TRBV5-5,ASRRQGDSYEQY
.,.,TRBV4-1,ASSSGLSYEQY
.,.,TRBV9,ASSVGGSGEFYEQY
few,TRBD1,TRBV10-3,AISTGGWTNTEAF
.,.,TRBV5-6,ASRREGGNYEQY
.,.,TRBV4-2,ASSQDPEGGHETQY
.,TRBD2,TRBV4-1,ASSQAILAGGRDTQY
.,TRBD1,TRBV13,ASSMTGIRTFYYGYT
.,.,TRBV6-4,ASSGRAGDTQY
.,.,TRBV28,ASRTALGGIGEQY
.,TRBD1,TRBV19,ASSPGRGQGIIGYT
.,TRBD2,TRBV13,ASSPSKRTSGKYNEQF
.,TRBD1,TRBV5-4,ASSGTGGGYEQY
.,.,TRBV4-2,ASSHDQGNQLQH
few,TRBD1,TRBV30,AWSKRQGVGEKLF
.,.,TRBV11-2,ASNFMGGGGSAEAF
.,TRBD2,TRBV5-4,ASSPLAGGPQDTQY
.,.,TRBV7-9,ASSLGAGNTEAF
.,TRBD2,TRBV27,ASSGLAGYEQY
.,TRBD1,TRBV5-1,ASSKNYLEGQEKINYGYT